Listed below are T cell receptor beta chains from one sample, sequenced in a study of blood T cell repertoires in COVID-19. Profiling relied on immunoSEQ multiplex PCR, and the TCRdb table lists in-frame clones only, not all of them. The repertoire holds a few hundred thousand clones, with roughly 81% as singletons. Sequenced: PBMCs or T cells enriched from blood (not recorded which). The receptor source for this set is a woman aged 45 to 65 who had been exposed to COVID-19. Both conserved end residues are part of each CDR3. Fields, in order: V gene, D gene, J gene, clone size, CDR3 DNA, CDR3 protein. The D gene is left open where the match is weak. Not all rows give a size; the values are once, few, many and, for expanded clones, a class.

TRBV30	-	TRBJ2-3	-	TGTGCCTGGGGGGGGGAGGGACAGGAGCCATATACGCAGTATTTT	CAWGGEGQEPYTQYF
TRBV5-3	TRBD1	TRBJ1-5	-	TGTGCCACTACAGTGGACAGGGGCTTACAGCCCCAGCATTTT	CATTVDRGLQPQHF
TRBV29-1	-	TRBJ2-2	few	TGCAGCGCCAGAGAGGCTGGGGAGCTGTTTTTT	CSAREAGELFF
TRBV19	-	TRBJ1-1	-	TGTGCCAGTAGTACACCTGAAGGAAGGGGAGCTTTCTTT	CASSTPEGRGAFF
TRBV21-1	-	TRBJ2-7	-	TGTGCCAACCCCCCCGGGACAGGGTCCTACGAGCAGTACTTC	CANPPGTGSYEQYF
TRBV7-2	-	TRBJ2-2	-	TGTGCCAGCAGCTCATTCACAGGGGGGGCCGGGGAGCTGTTTTTT	CASSSFTGGAGELFF
TRBV11-2	-	TRBJ1-4	-	TGTGCCAGCAGTCGGGAGCCAGTCGAAAAACTGTTTTTT	CASSREPVEKLFF
TRBV5-6	-	TRBJ1-6	-	TGTGCCAGCAGCTTGGGCGAGGGCAGCAATTCACCCCTCCACTTT	CASSLGEGSNSPLHF
TRBV27	-	TRBJ1-6	-	TGTGCCAGCAGTTTTGCCAGGGTGGGATCACCCCTCCACTTT	CASSFARVGSPLHF
TRBV27	-	TRBJ2-3	few	TGTGCCAGCAGTTGGAAGTGGGGCGCAGGGGCAGATACGCAGTATTTT	CASSWKWGAGADTQYF
TRBV29-1	TRBD1	TRBJ1-1	-	TGCAGCGTTGGGACAGGATTGAACACTGAAGCTTTCTTT	CSVGTGLNTEAFF
TRBV6-2/TRBV6-3	TRBD1	TRBJ1-1	-	TGTGCCAGCAGCCGGACAGGGTTGAACACTGAAGCTTTCTTT	CASSRTGLNTEAFF
TRBV3-1/TRBV3-2	TRBD1	TRBJ1-6	-	TGTGCCAGCAGCCGGGACAGCTCCTATAATTCACCCCTCCACTTT	CASSRDSSYNSPLHF
TRBV19	TRBD2	TRBJ2-7	-	TGTGCCAGTAGTACGGGGCGGGGGTCCTACGAGCAGTACTTC	CASSTGRGSYEQYF
TRBV5-1	-	TRBJ1-2	-	TGCGCCAGCAGCTTGTACAGGGACTATGGCTACACCTTC	CASSLYRDYGYTF
TRBV5-1	-	TRBJ2-1	-	TGCGCCAGCAGCGAACCTGGGGGCGCGCAGGAGCAGTTCTTC	CASSEPGGAQEQFF
TRBV5-1	-	TRBJ1-1	-	TGCGCCAGCAGCGCCCACTCAGGGAACACTGAAGCTTTCTTT	CASSAHSGNTEAFF
TRBV15	TRBD1	TRBJ1-2	-	TGTGCCACCAGCAGAGATTTGGCCAGGGGGCGAGCCTTTAACTATGGCTACACCTTC	CATSRDLARGRAFNYGYTF
TRBV11-3	-	TRBJ2-2	once	TGTGCCAGCAGCCCCGCCAGCACCGGGGAGCTGTTTTTT	CASSPASTGELFF
TRBV2	TRBD1	TRBJ1-5	-	TGTGCCAGCAGTGGAGGACAGGCTTACAATCAGCCCCAGCATTTT	CASSGGQAYNQPQHF